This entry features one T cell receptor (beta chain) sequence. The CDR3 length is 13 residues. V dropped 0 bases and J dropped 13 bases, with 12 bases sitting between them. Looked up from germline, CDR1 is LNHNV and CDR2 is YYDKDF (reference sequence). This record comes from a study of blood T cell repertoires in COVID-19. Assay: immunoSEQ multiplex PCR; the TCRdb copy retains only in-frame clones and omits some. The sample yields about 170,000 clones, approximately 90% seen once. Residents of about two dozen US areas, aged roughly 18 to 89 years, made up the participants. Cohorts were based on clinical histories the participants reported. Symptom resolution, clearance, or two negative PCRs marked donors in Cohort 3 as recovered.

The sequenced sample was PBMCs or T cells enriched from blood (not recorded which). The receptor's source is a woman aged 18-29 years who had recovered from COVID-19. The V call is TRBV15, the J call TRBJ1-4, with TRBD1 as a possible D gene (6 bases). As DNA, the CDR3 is TGTGCCACCAGCAGAGAAGGGGACACGGCACTGTTTTTT. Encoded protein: CATSREGDTALFF.